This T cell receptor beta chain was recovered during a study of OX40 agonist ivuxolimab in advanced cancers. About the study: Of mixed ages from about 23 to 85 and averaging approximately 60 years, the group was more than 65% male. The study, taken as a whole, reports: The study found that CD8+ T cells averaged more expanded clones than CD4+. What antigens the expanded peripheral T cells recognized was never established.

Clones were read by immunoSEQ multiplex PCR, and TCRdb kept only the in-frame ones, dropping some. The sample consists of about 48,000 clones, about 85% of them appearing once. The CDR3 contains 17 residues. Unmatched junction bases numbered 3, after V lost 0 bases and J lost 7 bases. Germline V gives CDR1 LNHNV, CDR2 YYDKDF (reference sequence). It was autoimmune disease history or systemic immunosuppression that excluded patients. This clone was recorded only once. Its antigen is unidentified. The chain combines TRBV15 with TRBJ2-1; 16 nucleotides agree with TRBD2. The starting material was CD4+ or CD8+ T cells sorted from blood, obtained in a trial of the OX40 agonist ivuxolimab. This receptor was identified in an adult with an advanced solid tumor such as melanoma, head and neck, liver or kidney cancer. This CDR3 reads CATSRDSGLAGGNEQFF. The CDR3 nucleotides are TGTGCCACCAGCAGAGATTCGGGACTAGCGGGAGGGAATGAGCAGTTCTTC.